This is a list of T cell receptor beta chains from one sample in a study of T cell changes during pregnancy in multiple sclerosis. Method: immunoSEQ multiplex PCR; TCRdb's copy keeps in-frame clones and lacks some. The sample records 65,000 to 75,000 clones, roughly 89% being singletons. Specimen: peripheral blood, collected in the third trimester of pregnancy. These receptors were obtained from a female donor in good health, enrolled as a control in a pregnancy study. Each CDR3 is given with its conserved first and last residue.

V gene	CDR3 protein
TRBV7-6	CASSLTPHSDNSPLHF
TRBV2	CASSRTANQPQHF
TRBV4-1	CASSQGKDRGYNSPLHF
TRBV28	CASNEGQTSNQPQHF
TRBV7-9	CASQPLIYDRAPYNEQFF
TRBV30	CAWRQKGVETQYF
TRBV6-5	CASSWDRGYEQYF
TRBV27	CASRVGLAGGNEQYF
TRBV15	CATSRDRESSYEQYF
TRBV7-2	CASSLVGTGLVGETQYF
TRBV6-1	CASLEQSSNYGYTF
TRBV15	CATSRASGSEAFF
TRBV2	CASSGTGRSPLHF
TRBV5-1	CASSWNQIGEGPDYEQYF
TRBV7-2	CASSLGRERGPQHF
TRBV13	CASSPYGTTYNEQFF
TRBV5-1	CASSIRTGSVPGELFF
TRBV29-1	CSGQTGSYTF
TRBV27	CASSLPGTSHEQFF
TRBV5-6	CASSLEGGGLQETQYF
TRBV28	CASSLVAGGPRETQYF
TRBV27	CASSLQPGGAADTQYF
TRBV7-6	CASSPLGASRPGELFF
TRBV18	CASSPADRPFPNTEAFF
TRBV28	CASSSPSGGARNTQYF
TRBV4-3	CASSQDILTGYGYTF
TRBV6-1	CASSDPGQHTEAFF